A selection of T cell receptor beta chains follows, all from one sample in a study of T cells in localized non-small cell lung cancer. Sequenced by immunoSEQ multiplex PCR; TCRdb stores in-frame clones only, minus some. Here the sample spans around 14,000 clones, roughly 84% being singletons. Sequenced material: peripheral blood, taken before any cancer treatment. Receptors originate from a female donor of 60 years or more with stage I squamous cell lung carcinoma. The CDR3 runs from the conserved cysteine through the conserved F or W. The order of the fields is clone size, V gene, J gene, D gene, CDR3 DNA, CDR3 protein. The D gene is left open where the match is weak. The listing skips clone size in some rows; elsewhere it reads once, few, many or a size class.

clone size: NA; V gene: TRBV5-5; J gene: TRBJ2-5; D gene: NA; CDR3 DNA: TGTGCCAGCAGCACGGGACCGGCAAATCAAGAGACCCAGTACTTC; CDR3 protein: CASSTGPANQETQYF
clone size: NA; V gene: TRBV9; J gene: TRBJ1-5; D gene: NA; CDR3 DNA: TGTGCCAGCAGCCAGGAGGAAGGGGGACAGCCCCAGCATTTT; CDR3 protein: CASSQEEGGQPQHF
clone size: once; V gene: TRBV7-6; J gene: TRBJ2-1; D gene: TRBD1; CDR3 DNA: TGTGCCAGCAGCTTAGTTGGTCAGGGGGCTTGGAATGAGCAGTTCTTC; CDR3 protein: CASSLVGQGAWNEQFF
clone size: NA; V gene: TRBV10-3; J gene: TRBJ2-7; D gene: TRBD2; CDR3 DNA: TGTGCCGCGACTAGCGGGGGCCCACCCCCCTACGAGCAGTACTTC; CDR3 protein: CAATSGGPPPYEQYF
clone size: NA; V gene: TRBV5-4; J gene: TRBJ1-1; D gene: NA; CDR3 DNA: TGTGCCAGCAGCTTGTCCAGGGAAGGGGCTAAAGCTTTCTTT; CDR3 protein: CASSLSREGAKAFF
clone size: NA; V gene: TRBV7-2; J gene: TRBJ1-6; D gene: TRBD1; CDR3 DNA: TGTGCCAGCAGGGACAGGGGGAATTCACCCCTCCACTTT; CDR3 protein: CASRDRGNSPLHF
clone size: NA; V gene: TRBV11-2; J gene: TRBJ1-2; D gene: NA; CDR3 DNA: TGTGCCAGCAGCCCGCGTGACTATGGCTACACCTTC; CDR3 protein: CASSPRDYGYTF
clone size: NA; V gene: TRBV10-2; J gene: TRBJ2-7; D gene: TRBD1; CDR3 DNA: TGCGCCAGCAGTGAGTACCCGAACAGGGGTGATACCTACGAGCAGTACTTC; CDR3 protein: CASSEYPNRGDTYEQYF
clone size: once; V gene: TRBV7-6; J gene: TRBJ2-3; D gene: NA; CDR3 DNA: TGTGCCAGCAGCTCCCCGCAAGAGGGGCCGATAGATACGCAGTATTTT; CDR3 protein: CASSSPQEGPIDTQYF
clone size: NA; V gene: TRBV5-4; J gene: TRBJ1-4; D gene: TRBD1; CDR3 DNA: TGTGCCAGCAGCTCCTACCGGGACAGGGCGAATGAAAAACTGTTTTTT; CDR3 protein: CASSSYRDRANEKLFF
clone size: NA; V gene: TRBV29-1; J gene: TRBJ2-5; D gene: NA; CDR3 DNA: TGCAGCGTCACCCGGGGCAGGGTGGTGACCCAGTACTTC; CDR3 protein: CSVTRGRVVTQYF
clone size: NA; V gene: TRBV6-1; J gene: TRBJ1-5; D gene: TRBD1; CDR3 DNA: TGTGCCAGCAGGGACAGGGCTACCAATCAGCCCCAGCATTTT; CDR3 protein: CASRDRATNQPQHF
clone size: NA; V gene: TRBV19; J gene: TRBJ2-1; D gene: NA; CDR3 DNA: TGTGCCAGTAGTATGCTCCTCTCGGGGGTGGATAGTTCCTACAATGAGCAGTTCTTC; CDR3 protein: CASSMLLSGVDSSYNEQFF
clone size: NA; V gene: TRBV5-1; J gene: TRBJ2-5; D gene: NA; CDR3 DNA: TGCGCCAGCAGCTTGTTTGAGGGAGAGACCCAGTACTTC; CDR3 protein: CASSLFEGETQYF
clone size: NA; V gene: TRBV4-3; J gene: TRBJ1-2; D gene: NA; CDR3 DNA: TGCGCCAGCAGCCAAGGCCTCGGACGGATCTATGGCTACACCTTC; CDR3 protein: CASSQGLGRIYGYTF
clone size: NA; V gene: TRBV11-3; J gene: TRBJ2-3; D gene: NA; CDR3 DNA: TGTGCCAGCAGCTTAGGGGGGTTTCGTGATACGCAGTATTTT; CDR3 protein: CASSLGGFRDTQYF
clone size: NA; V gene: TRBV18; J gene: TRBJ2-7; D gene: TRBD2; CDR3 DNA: TGTGCCAGCTCACCGACTAGCGGGGGTCTCTACGAGCAGTACTTC; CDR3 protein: CASSPTSGGLYEQYF
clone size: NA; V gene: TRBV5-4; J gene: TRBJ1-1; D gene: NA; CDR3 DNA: TGTGCCAGCAGCTTGTGGCAGGGGAGACCTGAAGCTTTCTTT; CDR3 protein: CASSLWQGRPEAFF
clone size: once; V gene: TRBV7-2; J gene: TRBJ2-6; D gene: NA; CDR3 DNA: TGTGCCAGCAGCTTACGGGTGAGCTCTGGGGCCAACGTCCTGACTTTC; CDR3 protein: CASSLRVSSGANVLTF
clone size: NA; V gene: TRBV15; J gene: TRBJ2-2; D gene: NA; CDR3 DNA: TGTGCCACCAGCAGACTCACTCTGGGAAGGGGAGCCGGGGAGCTGTTTTTT; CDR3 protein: CATSRLTLGRGAGELFF
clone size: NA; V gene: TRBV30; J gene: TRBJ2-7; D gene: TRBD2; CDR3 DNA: TGTGCCGGGACTAGCGGGGGACCTTACGAGCAGTACTTC; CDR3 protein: CAGTSGGPYEQYF
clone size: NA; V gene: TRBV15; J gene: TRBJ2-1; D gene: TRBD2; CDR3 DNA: TGTGCCACCAGCAGAGATCGGGGAGGGAATGAGCAGTTCTTC; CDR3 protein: CATSRDRGGNEQFF
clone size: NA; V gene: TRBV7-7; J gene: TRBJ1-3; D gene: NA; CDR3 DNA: TGTGCTAGCAGCTTAGGGTCAGCATCTGGAAACACCATATATTTT; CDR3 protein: CASSLGSASGNTIYF
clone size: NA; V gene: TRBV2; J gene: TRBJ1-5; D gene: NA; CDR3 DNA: TGTGCCAGCAGTGAACGCAGGGGCGATCAGCCCCAGCATTTT; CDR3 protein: CASSERRGDQPQHF
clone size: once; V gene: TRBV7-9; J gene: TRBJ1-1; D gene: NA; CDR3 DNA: TGTGCCAGCAGCAGGGGAGTTGAAGCTTTCTTT; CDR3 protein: CASSRGVEAFF
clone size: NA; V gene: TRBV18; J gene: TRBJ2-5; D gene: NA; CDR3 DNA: TGTGCCAGCTCACCGAGGAATCGGGGCCAAGAGACCCAGTACTTC; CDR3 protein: CASSPRNRGQETQYF
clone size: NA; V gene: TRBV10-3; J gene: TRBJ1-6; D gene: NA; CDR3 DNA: TGTGCCAGCCACGGGGAAATAGATTCACCCCTCCACTTT; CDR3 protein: CASHGEIDSPLHF
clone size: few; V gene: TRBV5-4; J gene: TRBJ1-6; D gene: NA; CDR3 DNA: TGTGCCAGCAGCTTGGCGCGAGGGAGTGGAAATTCACCCCTCCACTTT; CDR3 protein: CASSLARGSGNSPLHF
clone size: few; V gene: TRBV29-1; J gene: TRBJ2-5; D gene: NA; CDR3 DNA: TGCAGCGTTGGTATCTGGGGGCGGGTTGATGAGACCCAGTACTTC; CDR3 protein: CSVGIWGRVDETQYF
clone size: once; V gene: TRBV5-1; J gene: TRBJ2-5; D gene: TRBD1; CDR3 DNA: TGCGCCAGCAGCGGAGGGACAGGGTTTTTGGAGACCCAGTACTTC; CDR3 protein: CASSGGTGFLETQYF
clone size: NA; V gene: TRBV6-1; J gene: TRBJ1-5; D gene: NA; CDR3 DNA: TGTGCCAGCAGTGAACGGGGATACAATCAGCCCCAGCATTTT; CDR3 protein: CASSERGYNQPQHF
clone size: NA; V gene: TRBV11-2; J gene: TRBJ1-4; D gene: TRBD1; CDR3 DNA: TGTGCCAGCAGCCCCTGGACAGGGGGAAATGAAAAACTGTTTTTT; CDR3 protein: CASSPWTGGNEKLFF
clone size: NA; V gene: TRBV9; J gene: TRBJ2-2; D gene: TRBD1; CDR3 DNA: TGTGCCAGCAGCGGGGACAGGGCGAACACCGGGGAGCTGTTTTTT; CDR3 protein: CASSGDRANTGELFF
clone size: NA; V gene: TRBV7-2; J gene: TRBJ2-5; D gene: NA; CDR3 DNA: TGTGCCAGCAGCTGGGACCAAGAGACCCAGTACTTC; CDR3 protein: CASSWDQETQYF
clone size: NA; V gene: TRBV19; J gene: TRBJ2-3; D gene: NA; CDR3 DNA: TGTGCCAGTAGTACCCGAGAGTTAGATACGCAGTATTTT; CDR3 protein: CASSTRELDTQYF
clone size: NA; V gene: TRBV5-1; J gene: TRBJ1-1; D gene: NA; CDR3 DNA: TGCGCCAGCAGCTTGGGGGGGGGTGGAAACACTGAAGCTTTCTTT; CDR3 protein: CASSLGGGGNTEAFF
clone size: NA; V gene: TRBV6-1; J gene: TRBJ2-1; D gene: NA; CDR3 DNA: TGTGCCAGCAGTGATTTGGGGGGCACTCACAATGAGCAGTTCTTC; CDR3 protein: CASSDLGGTHNEQFF
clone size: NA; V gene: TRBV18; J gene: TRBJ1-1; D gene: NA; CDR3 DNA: TGTGCCAGCTCACCCCGGACAGCGATCACTGAAGCTTTCTTT; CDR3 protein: CASSPRTAITEAFF
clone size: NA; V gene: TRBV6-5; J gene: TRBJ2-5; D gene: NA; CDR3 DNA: TGTGCCAGCGGTCGAGAGGGGAGGGAGACCCAGTACTTC; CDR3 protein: CASGREGRETQYF
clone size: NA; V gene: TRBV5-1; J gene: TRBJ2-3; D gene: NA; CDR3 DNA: TGCGCCAGCAGCTTGGAGCCAACAGATACGCAGTATTTT; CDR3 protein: CASSLEPTDTQYF
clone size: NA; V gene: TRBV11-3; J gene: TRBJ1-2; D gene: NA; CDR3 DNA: TGTGCCAGCAGCCCACGGGGGACGGGAAACTATGGCTACACCTTC; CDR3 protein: CASSPRGTGNYGYTF
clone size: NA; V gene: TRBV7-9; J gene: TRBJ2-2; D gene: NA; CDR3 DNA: TGTGCCAGCAGCCCGTCGAGACCCAGTGGAATCGGGGAGCTGTTTTTT; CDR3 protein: CASSPSRPSGIGELFF
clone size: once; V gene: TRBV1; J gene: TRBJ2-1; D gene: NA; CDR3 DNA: TGCACCAGCAGCCAAGGGGGCAGCCCCAATGAGCAGTTCTTC; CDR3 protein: CTSSQGGSPNEQFF
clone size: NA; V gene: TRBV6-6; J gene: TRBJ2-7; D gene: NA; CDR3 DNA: TGTGCCAGCAGTCGAATCCGGGACGGAACCTACGAGCAGTACTTC; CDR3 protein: CASSRIRDGTYEQYF
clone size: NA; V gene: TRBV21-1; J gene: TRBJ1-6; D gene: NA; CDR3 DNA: TGTGCCAGCCCCCCGGTGAGCTCCTATAATTCACCCCTCCACTTT; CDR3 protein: CASPPVSSYNSPLHF
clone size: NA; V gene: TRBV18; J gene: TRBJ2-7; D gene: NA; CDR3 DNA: TGTGCCAGCTCACGGGGGCTGACCTCCTACGAGCAGTACTTC; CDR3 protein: CASSRGLTSYEQYF
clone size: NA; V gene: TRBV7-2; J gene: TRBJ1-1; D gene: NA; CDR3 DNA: TGTGCCAGCAGCTCCCAGGCTGATGGCACTGAAGCTTTCTTT; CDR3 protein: CASSSQADGTEAFF
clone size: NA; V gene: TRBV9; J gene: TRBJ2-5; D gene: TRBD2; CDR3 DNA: TGTGCCAGCAGCGCCCCCGGACTAGCCCTCGGGACCCAGTACTTC; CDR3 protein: CASSAPGLALGTQYF
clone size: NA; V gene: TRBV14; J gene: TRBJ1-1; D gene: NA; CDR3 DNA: TGTGCCAGCAGCCGAGGCGCAGGTTCCGATATGAACACTGAAGCTTTCTTT; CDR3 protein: CASSRGAGSDMNTEAFF
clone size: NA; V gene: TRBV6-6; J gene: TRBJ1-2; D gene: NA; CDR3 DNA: TGTGCCAGCAGTTACGACGGCCAAAACTATGGCTACACCTTC; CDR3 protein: CASSYDGQNYGYTF
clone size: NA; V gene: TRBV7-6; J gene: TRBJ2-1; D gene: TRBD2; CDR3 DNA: TGTGCCAGCAGCTTAGTAGCGGGGGGATCTCTTTCCTACAATGAGCAGTTCTTC; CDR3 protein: CASSLVAGGSLSYNEQFF
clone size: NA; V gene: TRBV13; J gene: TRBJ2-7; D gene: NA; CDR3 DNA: TGTGCCAGCAGCCCTCCCCGAGGTAGCGGTCGATACGAGCAGTACTTC; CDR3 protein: CASSPPRGSGRYEQYF
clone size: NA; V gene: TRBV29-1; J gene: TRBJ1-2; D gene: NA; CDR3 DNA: TGCAGCGTTGATCTGGGGGGGACCTATGGCTACACCTTC; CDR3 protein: CSVDLGGTYGYTF
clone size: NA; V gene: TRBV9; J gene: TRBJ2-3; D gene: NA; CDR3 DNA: TGTGCCAGCAGCGTAGGGCTAGACACAGATACGCAGTATTTT; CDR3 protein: CASSVGLDTDTQYF
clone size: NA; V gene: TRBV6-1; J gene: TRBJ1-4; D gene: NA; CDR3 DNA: TGTGCCAGCCGCAGGGCGGGTGAAAAACTGTTTTTT; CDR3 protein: CASRRAGEKLFF
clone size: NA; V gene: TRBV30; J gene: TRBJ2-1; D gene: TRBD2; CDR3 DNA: TGTGCCTGGACAACCGGGGGGGCCCAAAACTACAATGAGCAGTTCTTC; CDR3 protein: CAWTTGGAQNYNEQFF
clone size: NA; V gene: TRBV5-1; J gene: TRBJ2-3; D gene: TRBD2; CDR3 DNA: TGCGCCAGCAGCTTGGGGACTAGCGGGGGCCGCACAGATACGCAGTATTTT; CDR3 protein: CASSLGTSGGRTDTQYF
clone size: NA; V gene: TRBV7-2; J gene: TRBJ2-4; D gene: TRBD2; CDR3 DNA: TGTGCCAGCGGAGGACTAGCGGGGGCTGGAAACATTCAGTACTTC; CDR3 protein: CASGGLAGAGNIQYF
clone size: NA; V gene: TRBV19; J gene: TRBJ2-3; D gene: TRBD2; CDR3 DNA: TGTGCCAGTAGTGGGGGACTAGCTCGAAAGTCAGATACGCAGTATTTT; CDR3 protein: CASSGGLARKSDTQYF